This record covers a single TCR beta chain. Antigen: not known. This entry is derived from a study of T cell responses to AZD1222 COVID-19 vaccine. Study findings and constraints: Among vaccine-associated CD4 TCRs, coverage spanned spike, with dominance at 160-218 and 743-854. After the peak T cell response, and only then, were repertoires sampled. It was only a handful of AZD1222 recipients who were seropositive at baseline.

This table comes from immunoSEQ multiplex PCR, and its TCRdb copy is limited to in-frame clones, with some not included. The table includes 120,000 or so clones, 75% to 90% detected once. J gave up 6 bases and V 6 bases, and 2 bases lay outside the gene matches. The CDR3 length is 12 residues. Germline V gene sequence: CDR1 MNHEY, CDR2 SVGAGI. J is TRBJ1-2 and V is TRBV6-5; 9 bases match TRBD1. The sequence derives from an adult in good health. The material sequenced was peripheral blood, taken on day 0 of MenACWY control vaccination. The DNA of the CDR3 is TGTGCCAGCAGCCGGACAGGGGATGGCTACACCTTC. Translating it yields CASSRTGDGYTF.